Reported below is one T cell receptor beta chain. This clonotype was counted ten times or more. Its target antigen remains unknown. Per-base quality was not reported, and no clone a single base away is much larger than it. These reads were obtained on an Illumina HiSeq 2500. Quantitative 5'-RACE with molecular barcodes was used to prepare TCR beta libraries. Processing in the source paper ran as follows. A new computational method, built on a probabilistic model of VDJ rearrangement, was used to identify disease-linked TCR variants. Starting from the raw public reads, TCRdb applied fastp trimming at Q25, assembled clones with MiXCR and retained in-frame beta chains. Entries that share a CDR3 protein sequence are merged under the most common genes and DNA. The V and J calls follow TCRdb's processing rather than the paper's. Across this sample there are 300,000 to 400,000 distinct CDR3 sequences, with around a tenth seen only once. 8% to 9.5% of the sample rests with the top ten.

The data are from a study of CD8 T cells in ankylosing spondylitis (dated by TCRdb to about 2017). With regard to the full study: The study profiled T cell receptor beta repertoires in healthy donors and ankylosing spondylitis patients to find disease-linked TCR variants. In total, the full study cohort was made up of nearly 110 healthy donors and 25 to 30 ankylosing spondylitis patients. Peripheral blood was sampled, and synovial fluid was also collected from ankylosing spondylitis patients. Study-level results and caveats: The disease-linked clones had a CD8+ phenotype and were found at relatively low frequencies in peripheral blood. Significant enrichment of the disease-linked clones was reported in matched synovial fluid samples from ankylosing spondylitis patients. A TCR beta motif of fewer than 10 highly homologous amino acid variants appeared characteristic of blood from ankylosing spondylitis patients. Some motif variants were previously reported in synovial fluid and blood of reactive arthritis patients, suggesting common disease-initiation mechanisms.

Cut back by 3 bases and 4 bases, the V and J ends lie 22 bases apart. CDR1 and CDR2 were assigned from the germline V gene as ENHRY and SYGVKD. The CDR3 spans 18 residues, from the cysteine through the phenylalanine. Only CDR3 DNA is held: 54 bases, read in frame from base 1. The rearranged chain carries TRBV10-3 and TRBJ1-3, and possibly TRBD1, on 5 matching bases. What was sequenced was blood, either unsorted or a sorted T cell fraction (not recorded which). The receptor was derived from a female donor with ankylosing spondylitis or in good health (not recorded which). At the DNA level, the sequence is TGTGCCATCAGTGAACCCCGGGACTTATTGTCCGTCGGAAACACCATATATTTT. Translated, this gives CAISEPRDLLSVGNTIYF.